The 19 T cell receptor beta chains below all came from one sample that was sequenced in a study of tumor-infiltrating lymphocytes in primary liver carcinoma. A primer in the constant region served to generate TCR beta cDNA from 500 ng of total RNA. Libraries covering TCR beta were generated through three nested multiplex PCR rounds (using a slightly modified ARM-PCR). TRBV1-TRBV30 forward primers paired with a C-beta reverse primer drove the first two PCR rounds, about 9 cycles each. Via MiXCR, TCRdb re-called the multiplex PCR reads, giving one row per CDR3 protein. Of about 200,000 distinct CDR3 sequences in the sample, 65% were seen once. It was unsorted whole blood that yielded blood RNA, and germline DNA was also extracted. Sequenced material: peripheral blood. All receptors come from a woman in her sixties or seventies with primary liver carcinoma and hepatitis B virus infection.

On this clonotype itself: One end of the junction varies from germline; a read error may be responsible. J is TRBJ1-5 and V is TRBV28; D perhaps matches TRBD1 (5 bases). The V gene's germline CDR1 is MDHEN and CDR2 SYDVKM. CDR3 size: 14 residues. Written as DNA, the CDR3 is TGTACCAGCAGCCGCGATGGGGCCTATCAGCCCCAGCATTTT. Its protein product is CTSSRDGAYQPQHF.

Details on this clonotype: With a much larger clone just one base away, this may be a read error. CDR3 sequence (DNA): TGCGCCAGCAGCAAGGTGGGCTATGGCCACACCTTC. Translating it yields CASSKVGYGHTF. The chain links TRBV5-1 to TRBJ1-2, with D hard to call. The germline CDR1 and CDR2 sequences are SGHRS and YFSETQ. The CDR3 covers 12 residues.

Note on this clonotype: A junction boundary mismatches the germline segment, possibly from a read error. The CDR3 region is CASNLRGGDGEEYF. The CDR3 coding sequence is TGTGCCAGTAACCTGCGGGGGGGGGACGGCGAGGAGTACTTC. This chain uses TRBV7-8 with TRBJ2-7, with 9 nucleotides matching TRBD2. CDR1 is SGHVS and CDR2 is FQNEAQ in the germline V gene. The CDR3 sequence is 14 residues long.

With respect to this clonotype: One base away lies a much larger clone, so this may be a sequencing read error. The chain joins TRBV29-1 to TRBJ2-7; 7 positions agree with TRBD2. Trimming took 6 bases from V and 8 from J; bases not matched to a gene: 16. Germline V gives CDR1 SQVTM, CDR2 ANQGSEA. The CDR3 loop spans 14 amino acids. In DNA form, the CDR3 reads TGCAGCGTCGTTAGGGACGCGGGAGAATACAAGCAGTACTTC. Translated, it gives CSVVRDAGEYKQYF.

Comments on this clonotype: The conserved phenylalanine or tryptophan is not found at the CDR3 terminus, so this likely reflects a read error. This chain uses TRBV11-3 with TRBJ2-3; weak D call: TRBD1 (6 bases). In germline, CDR1 is SGHNT, CDR2 YENEEA. CDR3 length equals 14 residues. Here the CDR3 reads CANSFGRAQGTQYY. CDR3 nucleotide sequence: TGTGCCAACAGCTTTGGGCGGGCCCAGGGGACGCAGTATTAT.

This clonotype was seen only a few times. Since a much larger clone is just one base distant, this may be a read error. Likely a read error: the CDR3 ends without its conserved phenylalanine or tryptophan. The chain joins TRBV5-1 to TRBJ2-7; 8 nucleotides match TRBD1. V lost 1 base, J lost 2 bases, and 2 bases stayed unmatched. The CDR3 is 14 residues long. CDR1 is SGHRS and CDR2 is YFSETQ in the germline V gene. The CDR3 protein is CASSLTGGTYEQYS. The CDR3 region has the DNA TGCGCCAGCAGCTTGACAGGGGGTACCTACGAGCAGTACTCC.

A word on this clonotype: No conserved phenylalanine or tryptophan ends this CDR3, so it is likely a read error. V and J are TRBV28 and TRBJ1-5; D is perhaps TRBD1 (5 bases). The CDR3 runs to 14 residues. V dropped 6 bases and J dropped 4 bases, with 13 bases sitting between them. CDR1 is MDHEN and CDR2 is SYDVKM in the germline V gene. The chain's CDR3 is CASRLGWGNQPQHY. CDR3 nucleotide sequence: TGTGCCAGCAGATTAGGGTGGGGGAATCAGCCCCAGCATTAT.

The DNA of the CDR3 is TGTGCCATCAGTGGAAGGACTAGCGGGAGGGCCCCAGATACGCAGTATTTT. Its translation: CAISGRTSGRAPDTQYF. The J gene is TRBJ2-3, the V gene TRBV10-3, with 15 bases identical to TRBD2. CDR3 length: 17 residues. J was trimmed by 4 bases and V by 4 bases; bases with no gene match: 6. Germline V gene lookup returns CDR1 ENHRY and CDR2 SYGVKD.

Note on this clonotype: This sequence may be a read error, since a much larger clone differs from it by one base. This chain links TRBV7-8 with TRBJ1-4, with 7 bases fitting TRBD1. Germline V gene lookup returns CDR1 SGHVS and CDR2 FQNEAQ. This CDR3 region has 15 residues. The CDR3 DNA reads TGTGCCAGCAGCCCAAACAGGGGTCCAAGCGAAAAACTGTTATTT. This codes for CASSPNRGPSEKLLF.

The chain uses TRBV6-5 and TRBJ2-7; 11 bases fit TRBD2. V lost 2 bases to trimming and J lost 0 bases; unmatched junction nucleotides: 21. The CDR3 length is 22 residues. Germline assignment: CDR1 MNHEY and CDR2 SVGAGI. The CDR3 DNA follows: TGTGCCAGCAGTTACCGTACCCTCCCCCTAGCGGGGGGCGACCCCTCCTCCTACGAGCAGTACTTC. Translating gives CASSYRTLPLAGGDPSSYEQYF.

J is TRBJ2-7 and V is TRBV7-8; 7 nucleotides align to TRBD2. Germline V gene lookup returns CDR1 SGHVS and CDR2 FQNEAQ. V shed 5 bases and J 3 bases; nucleotides not matched to a gene: 22. The CDR3 spans 19 residues. In nucleotides, the CDR3 is TGTGCCAGCAGCAGACGGGGACTATCAAGTCTCCCTCTAAGCTACGAGCAGTACTTC. Amino acids: CASSRRGLSSLPLSYEQYF.

The chain has TRBV7-9 and TRBJ2-7; no clear D. Germline-derived CDR1 and CDR2 are SEHNR and FQNEAQ (reference sequence). The CDR3 extends over 13 amino acids. V lost 4 bases to trimming and J lost 1 base, with 8 bases between them. The CDR3 loop is CASSSSDSYEQYF. The CDR3 nucleotides are TGTGCCAGCAGCTCTTCAGATTCCTACGAGCAGTACTTC.

CDR3 nucleotides: TGCAGCGTTGAGAGGAACCTAACGGTGGATACGCAGTATTTT. Translation: CSVERNLTVDTQYF. The chain recombines TRBV29-1 with TRBJ2-3; D call uncertain. The CDR3 loop spans 14 amino acids. The V gene's germline CDR1 is SQVTM and CDR2 ANQGSEA. V was pared by 3 bases and J by 6 bases, with 16 bases between.

This clonotype has a count of ten or more. CDR3: CASSLGRALNEQFF. Here the CDR3 DNA reads TGTGCCAGCAGCCTTGGGAGGGCCCTCAATGAGCAGTTCTTC. The chain combines TRBV11-1 with TRBJ2-1; TRBD2 matches at 7 bases. Trimming at V came to 5 bases and at J to 6 bases, leaving 7 bases not matched to a gene. CDR3 length equals 14 residues. CDR1 and CDR2 from the germline V gene are SGHAT and FQDESV (reference sequence).

Remarks on this clonotype: Mismatch with germline at one junction end may stem from a read error. The V and J genes are TRBV6-1 and TRBJ2-1; D is possibly TRBD1 (6 bases). From germline, CDR1 is MNHNS and CDR2 SASEGT. CDR3 length equals 17 residues. CDR3 residues: CASSASLTGTSTNELFF. The CDR3 nucleotides read TGTGCCAGCAGTGCCTCCCTAACCGGGACAAGCACTAATGAGCTGTTCTTC.

This sequence joins TRBV5-3 and TRBJ2-1; possibly TRBD1 or TRBD2 for D (5 bases each). TRBV5-3 carries the ORF label, with uncertain function. CDR3 length: 18 residues. Trimming removed 3 bases at V and 7 bases at J, with 26 bases between. CDR3 protein: CARSCPPEGTDRQNEQFF. DNA for the CDR3: TGTGCCAGAAGCTGCCCACCAGAAGGGACCGACAGACAGAATGAGCAGTTCTTC.

This clonotype appeared a few times. This rearrangement joins TRBV5-1 to TRBJ2-7; D gene uncertain. The ends were cut back, 2 bases at V and 3 bases at J, with 9 bases in the middle. Per the germline V gene, CDR1 is SGHRS and CDR2 is YFSETQ. This CDR3 region has 13 residues. CDR3 in amino acids: CASSLSQDYEQYF. Here the CDR3 DNA reads TGCGCCAGCAGCTTAAGCCAGGACTACGAGCAGTACTTC.

A remark on this clonotype: This may arise from a read error, as a much more abundant clone is one base away. The rearrangement links TRBV6-1 to TRBJ2-2; 8 bases map to TRBD1. Losses at the gene ends were 8 bases for V and 8 bases for J; bases not matched to a gene: 19. The CDR3 spans 17 residues. Germline loops: CDR1 MNHNS, CDR2 SASEGT. The CDR3: CASRQLRGLTRGGELFF. Written as DNA, the CDR3 is TGTGCCAGCCGTCAGCTCAGGGGGCTAACCAGAGGGGGGGAGCTGTTTTTT.

The chain couples TRBV29-1 to TRBJ2-7; 8 bases agree with TRBD2. This CDR3 comprises 21 residues. Germline trimming cut 4 bases from V and 6 bases from J; bases unmatched to any gene: 32. CDR1 and CDR2 (germline): SQVTM, ANQGSEA. CDR3 sequence (DNA): TGCAGCGTTGTAGTACAGAAGGCCTTTGCGGGAGGACTAAACCTCCCTTGCGAGCAGTACTTC. It specifies CSVVVQKAFAGGLNLPCEQYF.